These 19 T cell receptor beta chains were sequenced from one sample in a study of cytomegalovirus exposure and HLA in healthy donors (dated by TCRdb to the late 2010s). The library was produced with the immunoSEQ multiplex PCR assay. A mixture of 60 forward primers for TCR Vbeta segments and 13 reverse primers for TCR Jbeta segments was used in the multiplex PCR. TCRdb retrieved this table from immuneACCESS and kept in-frame rearrangements only. Not all clones are present; in checked studies, unresolved V genes account for under half, and no reason is known for the remainder. A total of about 92,000 clones appear in this sample, around four fifths of them only once. The ten most abundant clones make up under 8% of the sample. Sequencing used PBMCs. The receptors shown here come from a middle-aged man in good health and CMV-seropositive.

This clone was observed a few times. CDR3 sequence: CASGLVPRGAHIDTQYF. In DNA, the CDR3 is TGTGCTAGTGGTTTGGTACCCCGGGGGGCACACATAGATACGCAGTATTTT. The chain uses TRBV12-5 and TRBJ2-3; possibly TRBD2 for D (7 bases). The CDR3 runs 17 residues. V dropped 0 bases and J dropped 5 bases, with 18 bases sitting between them. Germline V gene sequence: CDR1 LGHNT, CDR2 FRNRAP.

The chain joins TRBV7-8 to TRBJ2-3, with D tentatively TRBD2 (6 bases). V lost 6 bases and J 7 bases, leaving 17 bases between the germline ends. CDR1 and CDR2 from the germline V gene are SGHVS and FQNEAQ. The CDR3 totals 14 residues. Here the CDR3 DNA reads TGTGCCAGCAGGTCCACTAGGGAGGCGAATACGCAGTATTTT. Its translation is CASRSTREANTQYF.

The V gene is TRBV7-2, the J gene TRBJ1-6; the match to TRBD1 covers 9 bases. This CDR3 spans 15 amino acids. J was trimmed by 7 bases and V by 2 bases; bases with no gene match: 3. Germline lookup yields CDR1 SGHTA and CDR2 FQGNSA. As DNA, the CDR3 is TGTGCCAGCAGCTTACTCGGACAGGGGAATTCACCCCTCCACTTT. Translating gives CASSLLGQGNSPLHF.

This sequence joins TRBV4-2 and TRBJ1-4, with unresolved D. This CDR3 spans 15 amino acids. Deletions cut 1 base from V and 8 bases from J, with 14 bases between. CDR1 is LGHNA, CDR2 YNFKEQ, per germline. The CDR3 is CASSQVIGREEKLFF. The CDR3 DNA is TGTGCCAGCAGCCAAGTTATAGGGAGGGAGGAAAAACTGTTTTTT.

The V gene is TRBV7-2, the J gene TRBJ1-3; no definite D call. The CDR3 covers 12 residues. The ends were cut back, 3 bases at V and 3 bases at J, with 3 bases in the middle. The germline CDR1 and CDR2 sequences are SGHTA and FQGNSA. The CDR3 DNA reads TGTGCCAGCAGCTTGTATGGAAACACCATATATTTT. Translated: CASSLYGNTIYF.

The chain recombines TRBV7-2 with TRBJ2-7; the D is unclear. V lost 1 base and J 2 bases, leaving 9 bases between the germline ends. This CDR3 spans 14 amino acids. The germline gives CDR1 SGHTA, CDR2 FQGNSA. CDR3 amino acids: CASSLEPVTYEQYF. The CDR3 nucleotides are TGTGCCAGCAGCTTAGAGCCGGTTACCTACGAGCAGTACTTC.

The chain is built from TRBV9 and TRBJ2-7; 7 bases agree with TRBD1. The CDR3 is made up of 15 amino acids. V shed 0 bases, J shed 5 bases, and the junction held 8 bases outside the gene matches. Germline V gene lookup returns CDR1 SGDLS and CDR2 YYNGEE. The CDR3 region is CASSVGGTENHEQYF. The CDR3 bases are TGTGCCAGCAGCGTAGGAGGGACAGAGAACCACGAGCAGTACTTC.

The V call is TRBV7-2, the J call TRBJ2-7, with D unresolved. The CDR3 contains 14 residues. V was cut by 5 bases and J by 7 bases, with 18 bases left in between. CDR1 SGHTA and CDR2 FQGNSA come from the germline V gene. CDR3 loop: CASSPARSRGEQYF. The CDR3 coding sequence is TGTGCCAGCAGCCCGGCCCGGAGTCGAGGAGAGCAGTACTTC.

The V and J genes are TRBV7-2 and TRBJ1-5; a weak D match, TRBD1 (5 bases). Germline V CDR1 and CDR2: SGHTA, FQGNSA. The CDR3 has 17 amino acids. V was shortened by 5 bases and J by 0 bases, with 17 bases between the two germline ends. CDR3 residues: CASSPIQGSYSNQPQHF. The CDR3 coding sequence is TGTGCCAGCAGCCCCATTCAGGGATCCTATAGCAATCAGCCCCAGCATTTT.

The chain has TRBV25-1 and TRBJ1-2; the match to TRBD1 covers 8 bases. The CDR3 has 13 amino acids. V lost 5 bases and J lost 7; bases outside the gene matches: 6. Germline V CDR1 and CDR2: MGHDK, SYGVNS. The CDR3 bases are TGTGCCAGCAGTAGGACAGGGAGTTGTGGCTACACCTTC. This encodes CASSRTGSCGYTF.

In its sample, this clone was seen a few times. This chain joins TRBV18 and TRBJ1-2; tentatively, D is TRBD1 (5 bases). Per germline, CDR1 KGHSH and CDR2 LQKENI. This CDR3 spans 18 amino acids. V lost 8 bases and J lost 8, with 33 bases in between. CDR3: CASHGFLGDKRALGGYTF. CDR3 nucleotides: TGTGCCAGCCACGGTTTTTTAGGGGATAAAAGGGCCCTTGGAGGCTACACCTTC.

This clone appeared a few times. The chain combines TRBV27 with TRBJ2-7, with 11 bases that match TRBD1. Germline CDR1 MNHEY, CDR2 SMNVEV (reference sequence). This CDR3 has 16 residues. Trimming removed 0 bases from V and 5 bases from J; junction bases left unmatched: 6. DNA for the CDR3: TGTGCCAGCAGTTTATCGATTGGGACAGGGGGTAACGAGCAGTACTTC. Its translation is CASSLSIGTGGNEQYF.

The chain uses TRBV7-8 and TRBJ2-7; D is uncertain. This CDR3 has 10 amino acids. The germline gives CDR1 SGHVS, CDR2 FQNEAQ. V gave up 8 bases and J gave up 6 bases, with 8 bases separating them. The CDR3 protein is CASGPGEQYF. CDR3 nucleotide sequence: TGTGCCAGCGGTCCGGGCGAGCAGTACTTC.

The rearrangement joins TRBV5-1 to TRBJ2-3; TRBD2 matches at 9 bases. This CDR3 has 18 amino acids. The germline gives CDR1 SGHRS, CDR2 YFSETQ. Germline trimming cut 7 bases from V and 4 bases from J; bases unmatched to any gene: 19. Written as DNA, the CDR3 is TGCGCCAGCCGCAGACGCGGGGGGGCCAATCTCATCCCAGATACGCAGTATTTT. This gives the protein CASRRRGGANLIPDTQYF.

The chain uses TRBV30 and TRBJ2-7; 9 nucleotides agree with TRBD1. V trimming: 2 bases; J trimming: 0 bases; junction bases outside the gene matches: 8. CDR3 size: 16 residues. Germline V CDR1 and CDR2: GTSNPN, SVGIG (reference sequence). DNA of the CDR3: TGTGCCTGGAGTCCCTCCCGGACAGGGGACTCCTACGAGCAGTACTTC. This translates into CAWSPSRTGDSYEQYF.

The CDR3 region has the DNA TGTGCCAGCAGCCCGAGGGTGGGGGGGGCGTACGAGCAGTACTTC. Translation gives CASSPRVGGAYEQYF. The chain couples TRBV5-8 to TRBJ2-7, with D possibly TRBD2 on 7 matching bases. The germline V gene encodes CDR1 SGHTS and CDR2 YDEGEE. Trimming left V 4 bases short and J 4 bases short, with 18 bases between. CDR3 length equals 15 residues.

Details on this clone: The sample has other DNA sequences that encode this CDR3 too. The chain uses TRBV7-2 and TRBJ1-1; D gene unclear. The germline CDR1 and CDR2 sequences are SGHTA and FQGNSA. CDR3 length: 15 residues. Trimming left V 7 bases short and J 0 bases short, with 15 bases between. CDR3 coding DNA: TGTGCCAGCACCCCCTCGGTTCAAATGAACACTGAAGCTTTCTTT. It codes for CASTPSVQMNTEAFF.

This chain uses TRBV10-3 with TRBJ2-2; no clear D gene. From germline, CDR1 is ENHRY and CDR2 SYGVKD. V was trimmed by 8 bases and J by 8 bases, leaving 9 bases between them. This CDR3 has 11 residues. The CDR3 DNA is TGTGCCATCGCGCTAGGAGGGGAGCTGTTTTTT. Translating gives CAIALGGELFF.

This chain joins TRBV28 and TRBJ1-2, with a weak D call TRBD1 (5 bases). Trimming pared 3 bases from V and 6 bases from J, leaving 11 bases between. CDR1 MDHEN and CDR2 SYDVKM come from the germline V gene. CDR3 length: 13 residues. The CDR3 loop reads CASSFQGGDGYTF. The CDR3 DNA is TGTGCCAGCAGTTTCCAGGGAGGTGATGGCTACACCTTC.